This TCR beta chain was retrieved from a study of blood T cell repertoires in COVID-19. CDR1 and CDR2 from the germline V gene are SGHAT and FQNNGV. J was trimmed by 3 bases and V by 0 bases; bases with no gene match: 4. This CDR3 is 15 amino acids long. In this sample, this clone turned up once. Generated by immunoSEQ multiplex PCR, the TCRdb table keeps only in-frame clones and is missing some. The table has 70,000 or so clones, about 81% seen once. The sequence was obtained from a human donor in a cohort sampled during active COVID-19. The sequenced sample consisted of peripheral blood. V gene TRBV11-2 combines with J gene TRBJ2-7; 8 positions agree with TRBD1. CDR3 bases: TGTGCCAGCAGCTTAGACCACAGGGGGGTCTACGAGCAGTACTTC. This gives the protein CASSLDHRGVYEQYF. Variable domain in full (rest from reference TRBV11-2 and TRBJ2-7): EAGVAQSPRYKIIEKRQSVAFWCNPISGHATLYWYQQILGQGPKLLIQFQNNGVVDDSQLPKDRFSAERLKGVDSTLKIQPAKLEDSAVYLCASSLDHRGVYEQYFGPGTRLTVT.